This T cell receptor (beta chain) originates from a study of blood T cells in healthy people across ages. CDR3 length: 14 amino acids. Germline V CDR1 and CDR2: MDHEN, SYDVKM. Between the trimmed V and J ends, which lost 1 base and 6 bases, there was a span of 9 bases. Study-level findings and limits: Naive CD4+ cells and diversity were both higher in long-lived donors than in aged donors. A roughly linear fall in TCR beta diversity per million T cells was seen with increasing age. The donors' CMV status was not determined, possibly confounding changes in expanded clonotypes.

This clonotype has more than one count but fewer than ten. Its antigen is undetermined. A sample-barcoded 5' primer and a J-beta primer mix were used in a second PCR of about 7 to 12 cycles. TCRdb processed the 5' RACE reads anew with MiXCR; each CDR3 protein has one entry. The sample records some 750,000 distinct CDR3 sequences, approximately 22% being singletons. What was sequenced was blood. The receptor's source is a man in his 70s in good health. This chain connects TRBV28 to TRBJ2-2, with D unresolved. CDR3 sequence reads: CASSLLSRAGELFF. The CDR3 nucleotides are TGTGCCAGCAGTTTATTGTCCCGTGCCGGGGAGCTGTTTTTT.